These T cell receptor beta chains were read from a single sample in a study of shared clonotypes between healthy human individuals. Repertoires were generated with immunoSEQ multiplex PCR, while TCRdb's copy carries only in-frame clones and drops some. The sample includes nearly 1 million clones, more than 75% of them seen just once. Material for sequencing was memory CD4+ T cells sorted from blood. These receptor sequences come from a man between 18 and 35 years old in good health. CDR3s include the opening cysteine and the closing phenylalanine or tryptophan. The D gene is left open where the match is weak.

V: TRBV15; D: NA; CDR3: CATSRDYVTGSYEQYF
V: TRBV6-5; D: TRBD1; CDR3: CASSYSSTGGYGYTF
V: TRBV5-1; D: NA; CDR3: CASSLTLASRDTQYF
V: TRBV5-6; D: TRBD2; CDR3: CASSLGGSYNEQFF
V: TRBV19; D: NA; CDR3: CASSIQLSKTGANVLTF
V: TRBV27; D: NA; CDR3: CASSLYALLGHEQYF
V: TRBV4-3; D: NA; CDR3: CASSQGADSGNTIYF
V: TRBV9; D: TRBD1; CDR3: CASSVADSRQGDTQYF
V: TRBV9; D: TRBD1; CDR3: CASSVDRGLYNEQFF
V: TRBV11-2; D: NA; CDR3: CASSSRVLNTEAFF
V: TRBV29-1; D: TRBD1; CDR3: CSVRQGASDNQPQHF
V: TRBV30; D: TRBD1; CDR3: CAWNRGSDRAYGYTF
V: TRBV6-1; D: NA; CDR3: CASHEPSRDEQYF
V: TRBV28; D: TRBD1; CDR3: CASSSGQGSNQPQHF
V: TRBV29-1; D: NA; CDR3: CSVTGTGELFF
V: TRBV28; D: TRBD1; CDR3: CASSRGWTEAFF
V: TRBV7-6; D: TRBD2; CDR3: CASSSGLAGAPLDTGELFF
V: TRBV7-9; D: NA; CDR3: CASSFVGAAKNIQYF
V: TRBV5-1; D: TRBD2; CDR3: CASSSFSGEGNEQFF
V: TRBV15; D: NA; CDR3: CATSRDDYGDTQYF
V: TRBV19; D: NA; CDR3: CASKPQGVDTQYF
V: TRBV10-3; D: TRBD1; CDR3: CAIRGTAYEQYF
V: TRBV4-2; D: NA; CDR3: CASSQDVTSNYGYTF
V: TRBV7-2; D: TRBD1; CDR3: CASSRRTGADTQYF
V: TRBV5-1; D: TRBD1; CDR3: CASSLGQGDGYTF
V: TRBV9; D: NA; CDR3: CASSPRTITNTGELFF